This entry features one T cell receptor (beta chain) sequence. Its target is unknown. Germline CDR1 is MNHNS and CDR2 is SASEGT. The V and J ends lost 7 bases and 3 bases respectively, with 19 bases between them. The CDR3 is 15 residues long. The study ran its PCR with 60 Vbeta and 13 Jbeta primers. The method was immunoSEQ multiplex PCR; TCRdb's version includes in-frame clones alone and lacks a portion of them. This table holds roughly 120,000 clones, roughly two thirds found once. The data are from a study of cytomegalovirus exposure and HLA in healthy donors. Study-wide findings and caveats: Sequencing artifact likely explains a cluster of highly shared sequence variants. Published work reported that the classifier diagnosed cytomegalovirus status with high specificity and sensitivity. An Asian-associated ancestry cluster reportedly showed fewer N-insertions than the approximately 700-donor mean in a later analysis.

The clonotype was recovered from a young man in good health and CMV-seropositive. This sequence joins TRBV6-1 and TRBJ2-7; D is perhaps TRBD2 (5 bases). Sequenced input: PBMCs. The CDR3 region is CASTVTRTIFYEQYF. Here the CDR3 DNA reads TGTGCCAGCACCGTAACTAGAACAATTTTCTACGAGCAGTACTTC.